This T cell receptor beta chain was profiled in a study of T-cell reconstitution after alpha-beta-depleted transplantation in children. Study results and caveats: Two months or so post-transplant, alpha-beta T cells reportedly derived from several hundred expanded graft clones. Newly produced T cells mostly provided counts and TCRbeta diversity after one year, as hyperexpanded clones declined.

The CDR3 contains 15 residues. Unique molecular identifiers were incorporated during preparation of the TCRbeta library. TCRdb re-called the PCR reads with MiXCR, one entry per CDR3 protein. The table shows around 200,000 distinct CDR3 sequences, with more than 15% occurring only once. The sample holds a few counts of this clonotype. What it recognizes is unknown. The J gene is TRBJ1-5, the V gene TRBV21-1; the table's D call, TRBD1, has no DNA check behind it. TRBV21-1 is a recognized pseudogene. The source was PBMCs, mostly from graft donor cells, collected 360 days after TCRalphabeta/CD19-depleted stem cell transplant. This TCR was recovered from a male patient under 10 years old who had a stem cell transplant for acute lymphoblastic leukemia, so the T cells may come from the graft donor. The CDR3 coding sequence is TGTGCCAGCAGCATCAGGGGCAGTGGGGATCAGCCCCAGCATTTT. Encoded protein: CASSIRGSGDQPQHF.